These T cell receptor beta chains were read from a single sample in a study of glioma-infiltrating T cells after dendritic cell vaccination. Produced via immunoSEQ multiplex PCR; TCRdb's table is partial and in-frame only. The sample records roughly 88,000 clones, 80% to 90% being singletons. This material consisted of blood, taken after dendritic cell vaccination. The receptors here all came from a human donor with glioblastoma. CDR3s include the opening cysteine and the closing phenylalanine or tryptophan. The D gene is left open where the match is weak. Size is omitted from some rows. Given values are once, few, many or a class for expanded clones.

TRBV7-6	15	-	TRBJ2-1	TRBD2	CASSFSGSHAGEQFF	TGTGCCAGCAGCTTTAGCGGGAGCCATGCGGGTGAGCAGTTCTTC
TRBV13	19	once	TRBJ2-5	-	CASSGTGLAGGPNQETQYF	TGTGCCAGCAGTGGGACAGGGCTGGCGGGAGGGCCAAACCAAGAGACCCAGTACTTC
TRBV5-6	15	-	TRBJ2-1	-	CASSLLDGRNNEQFF	TGTGCCAGCAGCTTGCTAGATGGTAGGAACAATGAGCAGTTCTTC
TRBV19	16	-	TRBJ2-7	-	CASSMTGRVYGNEQYF	TGTGCCAGTAGTATGACCGGCAGGGTCTATGGCAACGAGCAGTACTTC
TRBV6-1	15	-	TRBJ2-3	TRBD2	CASTGTSGTADTQYF	TGTGCCAGCACTGGCACTAGCGGGACGGCAGATACGCAGTATTTT
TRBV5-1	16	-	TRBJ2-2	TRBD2	CASSLGLAVNTGELFF	TGCGCCAGCAGCTTAGGACTAGCGGTGAACACCGGGGAGCTGTTTTTT
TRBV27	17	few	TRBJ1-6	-	CASSLAYLRGRNSPLHF	TGTGCCAGCAGTTTAGCCTACCTCAGGGGTCGTAATTCACCCCTCCACTTT
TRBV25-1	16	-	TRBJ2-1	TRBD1	CASSHGQGNWYNEQFF	TGTGCCAGCAGTCATGGACAGGGCAATTGGTACAATGAGCAGTTCTTC
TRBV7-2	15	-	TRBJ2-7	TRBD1	CASSTRQGGIYEQYF	TGTGCCAGCAGCACTAGACAGGGGGGTATCTACGAGCAGTACTTC
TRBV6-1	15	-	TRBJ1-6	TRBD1	CASNPGTGNNSPLHF	TGTGCCAGCAACCCCGGGACAGGGAATAATTCACCCCTCCACTTT
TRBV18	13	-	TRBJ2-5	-	CASSPYVGETQYF	TGTGCCAGCTCACCCTATGTTGGAGAGACCCAGTACTTC
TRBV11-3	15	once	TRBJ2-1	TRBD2	CASSRDGGAGNEQFF	TGTGCCAGCTCCCGAGACGGGGGGGCCGGCAATGAGCAGTTCTTC
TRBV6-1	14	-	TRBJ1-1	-	CASRDYKWSTEAFF	TGTGCCAGCAGGGACTACAAGTGGAGCACTGAAGCTTTCTTT
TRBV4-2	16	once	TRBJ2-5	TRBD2	CASSQGLGGGSETQYF	TGTGCCAGCAGCCAAGGGCTGGGGGGGGGATCGGAGACCCAGTACTTC
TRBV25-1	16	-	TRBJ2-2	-	CASSESTGGNTGELFF	TGTGCCAGCAGTGAAAGTACGGGGGGCAACACCGGGGAGCTGTTTTTT
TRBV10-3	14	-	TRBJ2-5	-	CAISDTGRQETQYF	TGTGCCATCAGTGACACAGGTCGGCAAGAGACCCAGTACTTC
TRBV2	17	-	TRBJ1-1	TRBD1	CASSGGPGTGTNTEAFF	TGTGCCAGCAGTGGGGGGCCCGGGACAGGGACGAACACTGAAGCTTTCTTT
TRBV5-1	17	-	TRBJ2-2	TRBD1	CASSRLGQGPNTGELFF	TGCGCCAGCAGCCGACTGGGACAGGGACCGAACACCGGGGAGCTGTTTTTT
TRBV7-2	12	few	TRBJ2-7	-	CASSLLAYEQYF	TGTGCCAGCAGCTTACTAGCCTACGAGCAGTACTTC
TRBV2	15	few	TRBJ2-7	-	CASSEGAGYTYEQYF	TGTGCCAGCAGTGAAGGGGCAGGTTATACCTACGAGCAGTACTTC
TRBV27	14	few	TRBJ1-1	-	CASSLYAPGTEAFF	TGTGCCAGCAGTTTATACGCCCCGGGGACTGAAGCTTTCTTT
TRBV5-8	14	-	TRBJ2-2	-	CASSWDITRGELFF	TGTGCCAGCAGCTGGGACATAACACGGGGGGAGCTGTTTTTT
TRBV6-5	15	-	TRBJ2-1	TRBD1	CASRETGFPYNEQFF	TGTGCCAGCAGAGAGACAGGGTTTCCCTACAATGAGCAGTTCTTC
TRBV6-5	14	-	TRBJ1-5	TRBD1	CASRGQGLWQPQHF	TGTGCCAGCAGAGGACAGGGTTTGTGGCAGCCCCAGCATTTT
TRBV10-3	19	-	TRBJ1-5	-	CAISESYGRAVSGNQPQHF	TGTGCCATCAGTGAGTCGTATGGTCGCGCGGTCAGCGGCAATCAGCCCCAGCATTTT
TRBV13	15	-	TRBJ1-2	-	CASSPGGRRGNGYTF	TGTGCCAGCAGCCCGGGCGGCAGGAGGGGCAATGGCTACACCTTC
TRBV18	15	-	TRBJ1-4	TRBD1	CASSSTGGANEKLFF	TGTGCCAGCTCATCGACAGGGGGAGCTAATGAAAAACTGTTTTTT
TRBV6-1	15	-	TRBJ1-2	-	CASSLLEGQSYGYTF	TGTGCCAGCAGTCTTCTTGAGGGCCAAAGCTATGGCTACACCTTC
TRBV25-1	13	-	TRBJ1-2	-	CASSEAGNYGYTF	TGTGCCAGCAGTGAAGCAGGGAACTATGGCTACACCTTC
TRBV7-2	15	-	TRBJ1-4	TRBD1	CASSSWTGGNEKLFF	TGTGCCAGCAGCTCTTGGACAGGGGGTAATGAAAAACTGTTTTTT
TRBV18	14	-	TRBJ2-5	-	CASSPPSSPETQYF	TGTGCCAGCTCACCACCTAGCTCCCCCGAGACCCAGTACTTC
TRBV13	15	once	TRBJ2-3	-	CASSPGLFSTDTQYF	TGTGCCAGCAGCCCGGGACTTTTTAGCACAGATACGCAGTATTTT
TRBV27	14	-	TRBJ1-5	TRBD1	CASSFTGGDQPQHF	TGTGCCAGCAGTTTTACAGGGGGTGATCAGCCCCAGCATTTT
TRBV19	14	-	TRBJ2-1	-	CASRRQSPSDEQFF	TGTGCCAGCCGTAGACAGTCCCCCTCGGATGAGCAGTTCTTC
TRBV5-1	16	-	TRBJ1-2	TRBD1	CASSLSLDRVGYGYTF	TGCGCCAGCAGCTTGTCTCTGGACAGGGTGGGGTATGGCTACACCTTC
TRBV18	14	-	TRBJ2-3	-	CASSPPPDTDTQYF	TGTGCCAGCTCACCACCGCCAGATACAGATACGCAGTATTTT
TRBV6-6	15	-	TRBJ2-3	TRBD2	CASSLSGSSTDTQYF	TGTGCCAGCAGTCTTAGCGGGAGTAGCACAGATACGCAGTATTTT
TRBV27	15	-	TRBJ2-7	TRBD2	CASSFGGGRAYEQYF	TGTGCCAGCAGTTTTGGAGGCGGGAGAGCTTACGAGCAGTACTTC
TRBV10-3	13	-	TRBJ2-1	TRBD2	CAIGSGGYNEQFF	TGTGCCATCGGGTCGGGGGGATACAATGAGCAGTTCTTC
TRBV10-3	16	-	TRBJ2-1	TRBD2	CAISSQSGGAANEQFF	TGTGCCATCAGCTCACAAAGCGGGGGGGCGGCCAATGAGCAGTTCTTC
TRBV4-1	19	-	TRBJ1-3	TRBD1	CASSLLRGQGGSAGNTIYF	TGCGCCAGCAGCCTTTTGCGAGGACAGGGGGGCTCAGCTGGAAACACCATATATTTT
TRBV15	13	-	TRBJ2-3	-	CATGGPRADTQYF	TGTGCCACCGGGGGCCCTCGAGCGGATACGCAGTATTTT
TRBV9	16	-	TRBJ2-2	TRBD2	CASSVELAGDTGELFF	TGTGCCAGCAGCGTAGAACTAGCGGGCGACACCGGGGAGCTGTTTTTT
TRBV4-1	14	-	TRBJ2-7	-	CASSQERDLYEQYF	TGCGCCAGCAGCCAAGAGAGGGATCTCTACGAGCAGTACTTC
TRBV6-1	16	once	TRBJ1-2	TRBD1	CASSEDGSRGHYGYTF	TGTGCCAGCAGTGAAGATGGGAGCAGGGGGCACTATGGCTACACCTTC
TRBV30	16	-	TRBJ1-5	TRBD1	CAWSTSGGAGNQPQHF	TGTGCCTGGAGTACATCAGGGGGCGCGGGCAATCAGCCCCAGCATTTT
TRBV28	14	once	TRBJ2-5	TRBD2	CASSRLRGGETQYF	TGTGCCAGCAGTCGTCTACGGGGGGGAGAGACCCAGTACTTC